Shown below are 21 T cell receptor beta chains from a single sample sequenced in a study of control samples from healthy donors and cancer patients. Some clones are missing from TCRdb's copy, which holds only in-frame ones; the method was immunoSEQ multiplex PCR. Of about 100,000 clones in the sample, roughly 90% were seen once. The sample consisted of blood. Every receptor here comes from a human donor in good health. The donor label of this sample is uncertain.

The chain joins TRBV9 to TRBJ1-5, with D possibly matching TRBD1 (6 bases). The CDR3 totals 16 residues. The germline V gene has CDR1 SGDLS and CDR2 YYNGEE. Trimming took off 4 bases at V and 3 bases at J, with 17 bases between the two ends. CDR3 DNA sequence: TGTGCCAGCAGCCCGACGACAGGAGACACCAATCAGCCCCAGCATTTT. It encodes CASSPTTGDTNQPQHF.

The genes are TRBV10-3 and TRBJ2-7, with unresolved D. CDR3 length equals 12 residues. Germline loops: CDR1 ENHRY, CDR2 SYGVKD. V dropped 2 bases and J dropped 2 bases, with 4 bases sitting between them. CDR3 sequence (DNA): TGTGCCATCAGTGAGCCGGCCTACGAGCAGTACTTC. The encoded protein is CAISEPAYEQYF.

DNA of the CDR3: TGTGCCAGCAGCTCGCCCGGGACGGTAAACTCCTACGAGCAGTACTTC. Translated: CASSSPGTVNSYEQYF. The rearrangement links TRBV7-6 to TRBJ2-7, with D tentatively TRBD1 or TRBD2 (5 bases each). V lost 4 bases, J lost 0 bases, and 16 bases lay in between. CDR1 and CDR2 (germline): SGHVS, FNYEAQ. The CDR3 consists of 16 residues.

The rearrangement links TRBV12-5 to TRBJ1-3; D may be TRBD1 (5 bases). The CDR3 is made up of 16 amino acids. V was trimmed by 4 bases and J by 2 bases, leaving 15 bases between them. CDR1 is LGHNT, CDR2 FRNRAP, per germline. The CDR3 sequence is CASGSGTIVPGNTIYF. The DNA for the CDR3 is TGTGCTAGTGGTTCCGGGACTATAGTACCTGGAAACACCATATATTTT. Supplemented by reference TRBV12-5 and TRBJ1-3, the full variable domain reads DARVTQTPRHKVTEMGQEVTMRCQPILGHNTVFWYRQTMMQGLELLAYFRNRAPLDDSGMPKDRFSAEMPDATLATLKIQPSEPRDSAVYFCASGSGTIVPGNTIYFGEGSWLTVV.

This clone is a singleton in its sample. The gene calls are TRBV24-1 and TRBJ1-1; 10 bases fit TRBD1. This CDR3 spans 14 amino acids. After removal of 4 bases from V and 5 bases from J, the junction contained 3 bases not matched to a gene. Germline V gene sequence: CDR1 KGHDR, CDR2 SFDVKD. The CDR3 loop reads CATSDPGQGTEAFF. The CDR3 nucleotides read TGTGCCACCAGTGACCCGGGACAGGGGACTGAAGCTTTCTTT.

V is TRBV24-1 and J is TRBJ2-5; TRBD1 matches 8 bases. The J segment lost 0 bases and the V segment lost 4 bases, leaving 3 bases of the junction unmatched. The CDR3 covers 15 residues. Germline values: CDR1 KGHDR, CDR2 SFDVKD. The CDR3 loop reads CATSDPTGDQETQYF. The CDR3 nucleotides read TGTGCCACCAGTGACCCGACAGGGGACCAAGAGACCCAGTACTTC.

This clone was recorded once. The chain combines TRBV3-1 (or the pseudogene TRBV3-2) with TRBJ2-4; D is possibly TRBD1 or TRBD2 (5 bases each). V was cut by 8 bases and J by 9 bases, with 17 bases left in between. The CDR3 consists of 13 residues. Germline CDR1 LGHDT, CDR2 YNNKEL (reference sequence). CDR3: CASSASARGIQYF. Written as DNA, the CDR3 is TGTGCCAGCTCGGCCTCGGCGAGGGGCATTCAGTACTTC.

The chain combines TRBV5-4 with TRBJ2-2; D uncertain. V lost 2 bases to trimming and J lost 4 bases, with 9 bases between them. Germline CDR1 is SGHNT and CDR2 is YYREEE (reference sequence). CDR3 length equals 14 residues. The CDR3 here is CASSFSWGTGELFF. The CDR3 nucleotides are TGTGCCAGCAGCTTCAGCTGGGGCACCGGGGAGCTGTTTTTT. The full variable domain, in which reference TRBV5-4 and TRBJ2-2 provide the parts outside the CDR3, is ETGVTQSPTHLIKTRGQQVTLRCSSQSGHNTVSWYQQALGQGPQFIFQYYREEENGRGNFPPRFSGLQFPNYSSELNVNALELDDSALYLCASSFSWGTGELFFGEGSRLTVL.

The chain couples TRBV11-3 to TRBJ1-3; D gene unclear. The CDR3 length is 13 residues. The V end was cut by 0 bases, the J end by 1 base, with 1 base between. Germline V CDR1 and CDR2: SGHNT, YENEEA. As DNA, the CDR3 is TGTGCCAGCAGCTTAGAATCTGGAAACACCATATATTTT. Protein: CASSLESGNTIYF.

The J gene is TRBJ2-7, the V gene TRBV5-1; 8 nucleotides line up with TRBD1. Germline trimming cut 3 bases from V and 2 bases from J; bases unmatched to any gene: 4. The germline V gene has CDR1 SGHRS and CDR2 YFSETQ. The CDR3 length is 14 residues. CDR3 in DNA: TGCGCCAGCAGCTCACGGACAGGGCCCTACGAGCAGTACTTC. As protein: CASSSRTGPYEQYF.

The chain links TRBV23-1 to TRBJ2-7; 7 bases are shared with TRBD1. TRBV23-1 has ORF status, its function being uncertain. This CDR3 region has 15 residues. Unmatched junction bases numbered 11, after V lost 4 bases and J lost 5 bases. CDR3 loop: CASSPLDRPGHEQYV. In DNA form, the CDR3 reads TGCGCCAGCAGTCCATTGGACAGGCCGGGTCACGAGCAGTACGTC.

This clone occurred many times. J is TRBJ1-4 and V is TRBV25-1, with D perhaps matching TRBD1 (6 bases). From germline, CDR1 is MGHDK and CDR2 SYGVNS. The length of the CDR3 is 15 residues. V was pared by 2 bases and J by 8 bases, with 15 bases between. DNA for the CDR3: TGTGCCAGCAGTGAAACACAGGGAGCAAACGAAAAACTGTTTTTT. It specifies CASSETQGANEKLFF.

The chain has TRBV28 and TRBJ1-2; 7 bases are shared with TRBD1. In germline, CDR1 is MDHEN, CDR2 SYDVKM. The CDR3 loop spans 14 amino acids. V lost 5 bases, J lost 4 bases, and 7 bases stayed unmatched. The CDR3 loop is CASSNQGVGYGYTF. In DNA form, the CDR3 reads TGTGCCAGCAGTAATCAGGGGGTCGGCTATGGCTACACCTTC.

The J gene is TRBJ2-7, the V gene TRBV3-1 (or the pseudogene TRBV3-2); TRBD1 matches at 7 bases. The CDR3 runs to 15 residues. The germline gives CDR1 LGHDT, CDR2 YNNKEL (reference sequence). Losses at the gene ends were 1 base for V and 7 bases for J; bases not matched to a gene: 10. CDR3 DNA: TGTGCCAGCAGCCAAGCCGGGACAGCCATGGGGGAGCAGTACTTC. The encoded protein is CASSQAGTAMGEQYF.

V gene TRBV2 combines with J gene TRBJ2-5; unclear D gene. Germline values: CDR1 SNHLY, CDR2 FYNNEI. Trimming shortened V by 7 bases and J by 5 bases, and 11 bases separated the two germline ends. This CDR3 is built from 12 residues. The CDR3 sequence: CASTFTAETQYF. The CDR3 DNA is TGTGCCAGCACGTTTACGGCCGAGACCCAGTACTTC.

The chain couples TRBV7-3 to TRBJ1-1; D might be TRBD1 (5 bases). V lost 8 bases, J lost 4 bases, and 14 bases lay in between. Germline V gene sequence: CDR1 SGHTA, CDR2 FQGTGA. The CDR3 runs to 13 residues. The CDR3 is CASSSSGGTEAFF. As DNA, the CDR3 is TGTGCCAGCTCCTCCTCCGGGGGCACTGAAGCTTTCTTT.

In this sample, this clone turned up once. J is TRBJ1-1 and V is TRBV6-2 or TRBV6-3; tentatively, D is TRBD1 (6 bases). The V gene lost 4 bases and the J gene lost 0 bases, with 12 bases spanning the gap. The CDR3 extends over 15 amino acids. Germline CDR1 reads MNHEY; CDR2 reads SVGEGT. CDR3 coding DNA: TGTGCCAGCAGTTTATCGGACAGCGTGAACACTGAAGCTTTCTTT. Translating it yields CASSLSDSVNTEAFF.

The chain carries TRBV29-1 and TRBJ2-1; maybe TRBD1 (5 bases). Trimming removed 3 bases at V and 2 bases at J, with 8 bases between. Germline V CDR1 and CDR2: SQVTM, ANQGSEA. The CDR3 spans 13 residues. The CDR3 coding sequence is TGCAGCGTTGACCGCAGGGCCTACAATGAGCAGTTCTTC. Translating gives CSVDRRAYNEQFF.

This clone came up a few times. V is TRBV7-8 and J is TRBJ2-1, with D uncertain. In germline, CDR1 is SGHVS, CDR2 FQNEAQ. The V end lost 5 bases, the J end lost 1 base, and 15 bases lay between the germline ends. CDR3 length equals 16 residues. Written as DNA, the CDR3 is TGTGCCAGCAGCCCGGTAATCCTTGTTTCCTACAATGAGCAGTTCTTC. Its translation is CASSPVILVSYNEQFF.

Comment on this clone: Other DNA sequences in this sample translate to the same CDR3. The CDR3 DNA reads TGTGCCAGCAGCTTGAACACCGGGGAGCTGTTTTTT. Its protein product is CASSLNTGELFF. V gene TRBV7-3 combines with J gene TRBJ2-2; D is unclear. Trimming took off 3 bases at V and 1 base at J, with 0 bases between the two ends. This CDR3 contains 12 residues. Germline CDR1 and CDR2: SGHTA and FQGTGA. The whole variable domain, filled in from reference TRBV7-3 and TRBJ2-2, reads GAGVSQTPSNKVTEKGKYVELRCDPISGHTALYWYRQSLGQGPEFLIYFQGTGAADDSGLPNDRFFAVRPEGSVSTLKIQRTERGDSAVYLCASSLNTGELFFGEGSRLTVL.

The CDR3 protein is CASSPDIVGYGYTF. CDR3 nucleotides: TGTGCCAGCAGCCCCGACATCGTGGGATATGGCTACACCTTC. V gene TRBV11-2 combines with J gene TRBJ1-2, with no clear D. There are 14 residues in the CDR3. The ends were cut back, 5 bases at V and 5 bases at J, with 15 bases in the middle. In germline, CDR1 is SGHAT, CDR2 FQNNGV.